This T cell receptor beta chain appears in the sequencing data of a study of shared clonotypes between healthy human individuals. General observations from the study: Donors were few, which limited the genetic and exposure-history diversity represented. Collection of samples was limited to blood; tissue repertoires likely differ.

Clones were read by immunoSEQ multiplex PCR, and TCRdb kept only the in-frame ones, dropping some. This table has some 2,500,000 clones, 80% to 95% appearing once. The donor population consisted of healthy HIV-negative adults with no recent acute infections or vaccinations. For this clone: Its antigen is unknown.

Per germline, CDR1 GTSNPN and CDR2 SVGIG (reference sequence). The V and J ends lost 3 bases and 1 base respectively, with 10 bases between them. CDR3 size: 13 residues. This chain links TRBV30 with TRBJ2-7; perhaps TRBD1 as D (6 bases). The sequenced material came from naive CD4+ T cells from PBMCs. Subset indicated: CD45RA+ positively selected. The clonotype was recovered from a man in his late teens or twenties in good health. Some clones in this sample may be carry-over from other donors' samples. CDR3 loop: CAWSEGQSYEQYF. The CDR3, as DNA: TGTGCCTGGAGCGAGGGACAATCCTACGAGCAGTACTTC.